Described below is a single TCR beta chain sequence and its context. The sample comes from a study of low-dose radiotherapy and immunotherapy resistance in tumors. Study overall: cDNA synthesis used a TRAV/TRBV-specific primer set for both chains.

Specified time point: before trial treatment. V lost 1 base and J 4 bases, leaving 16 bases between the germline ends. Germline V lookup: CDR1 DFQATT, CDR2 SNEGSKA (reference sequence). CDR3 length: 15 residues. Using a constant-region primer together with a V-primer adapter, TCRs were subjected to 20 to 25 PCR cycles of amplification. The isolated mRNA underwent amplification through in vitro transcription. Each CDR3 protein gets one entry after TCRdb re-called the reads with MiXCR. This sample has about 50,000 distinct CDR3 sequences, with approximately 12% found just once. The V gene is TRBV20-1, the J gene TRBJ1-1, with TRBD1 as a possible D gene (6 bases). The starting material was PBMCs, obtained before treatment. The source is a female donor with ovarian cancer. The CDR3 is CSARAQGSYGTEAFF. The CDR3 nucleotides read TGCAGTGCTAGAGCCCAGGGGAGTTACGGCACTGAAGCTTTCTTT.